These 22 T cell receptor beta chains share one sample of origin, sequenced in a study of T cell responses to AZD1222 COVID-19 vaccine. Libraries were prepared by immunoSEQ multiplex PCR; TCRdb keeps only in-frame clonotypes and omits some of them. The sample yields around 140,000 clones, over 75% seen once. The material sequenced was peripheral blood, taken on day 0 of AZD1222 vaccination. These receptors all come from an adult in good health.

The genes are TRBV5-6 and TRBJ2-2; TRBD1 agrees at 12 bases. This CDR3 spans 16 amino acids. Germline CDR1 is SGHDT and CDR2 is YYEEEE. The J segment lost 6 bases and the V segment lost 2 bases, leaving 5 bases of the junction unmatched. The CDR3 DNA reads as TGTGCCAGCAGCTTATGGGGACAGGGGGCGGCCGGGGAGCTGTTTTTT. Amino acid sequence: CASSLWGQGAAGELFF.

The J gene is TRBJ1-6, the V gene TRBV18; unclear D gene. Per the germline V gene, CDR1 is KGHSH and CDR2 is LQKENI. The CDR3 is 18 residues long. V dropped 3 bases and J dropped 4 bases, with 19 bases sitting between them. The CDR3 sequence: CASSPTNFPAGYNSPLHF. The CDR3 DNA reads TGTGCCAGCTCACCGACAAACTTCCCGGCGGGTTATAATTCACCCCTCCACTTT. The whole variable domain, filled in from reference TRBV18 and TRBJ1-6, reads NAGVMQNPRHLVRRRGQEARLRCSPMKGHSHVYWYRQLPEEGLKFMVYLQKENIIDESGMPKERFSAEFPKEGPSILRIQQVVRGDSAAYFCASSPTNFPAGYNSPLHFGNGTRLTVT.

This chain joins TRBV12-3 or TRBV12-4 and TRBJ1-2, with D tentatively TRBD1 (5 bases). The CDR3 is 13 residues long. The V and J ends lost 6 bases and 2 bases respectively, with 10 bases between them. CDR3 in DNA: TGTGCCAGCAGCCATAACAGGAACTATGGCTACACCTTC. Its translation: CASSHNRNYGYTF.

The V gene is TRBV6-6, the J gene TRBJ2-1; 9 bases align to TRBD2. Germline CDR1 is MNHNY and CDR2 is SVGAGI (reference sequence). The CDR3 runs 19 residues. J was trimmed by 0 bases and V by 7 bases; bases with no gene match: 16. CDR3 sequence (DNA): TGTGCCAGCAACTACCCTCAAGCGGGGGGACGGAGCTCCTACAATGAGCAGTTCTTC. Protein product: CASNYPQAGGRSSYNEQFF.

The genes are TRBV5-1 and TRBJ2-7; the match to TRBD1 covers 8 bases. With V trimmed by 2 bases and J by 1 base, 5 bases remained unmatched. This CDR3 region has 15 residues. Germline V gene data show CDR1 as SGHRS and CDR2 as YFSETQ. CDR3 amino acids: CASSFPRTGSYEQYF. The DNA of the CDR3 is TGCGCCAGCAGCTTCCCCCGGACAGGGTCCTACGAGCAGTACTTC.

The rearrangement links TRBV3-1 (or the pseudogene TRBV3-2) to TRBJ2-2; 7 positions agree with TRBD1. Per the germline V gene, CDR1 is LGHDT and CDR2 is YNNKEL (reference sequence). This CDR3 comprises 14 residues. V was pared by 9 bases and J by 2 bases, with 6 bases of the junction left unmatched. The CDR3 loop reads CARLDRSNTGELFF. The CDR3 nucleotides read TGTGCCAGACTGGACAGGTCCAACACCGGGGAGCTGTTTTTT.

This clone came up a few times. J is TRBJ1-2 and V is TRBV5-1; D gene unclear. V was pared by 0 bases and J by 4 bases, with 4 bases between. This CDR3 has 12 residues. Germline CDR1 reads SGHRS; CDR2 reads YFSETQ. CDR3 coding DNA: TGCGCCAGCAGCTTGGACATCTATGGCTACACCTTC. This codes for CASSLDIYGYTF.

For the CDR3, the DNA is TGCGCCAGCAGCCAAGATCCGGGCGGTATCTATGAGCAGTTCTTC. Its translation: CASSQDPGGIYEQFF. The genes are TRBV4-1 and TRBJ2-1; D call uncertain. This CDR3 is 15 amino acids long. The germline gives CDR1 MGHRA, CDR2 YSYEKL. V was cut by 0 bases and J by 8 bases, with 14 bases left in between.

The J gene is TRBJ2-3, the V gene TRBV19; D is undetermined. The germline V and J ends were trimmed by 8 bases and 5 bases, with 8 bases remaining between them. This CDR3 has 11 amino acids. Germline CDR1 is LNHDA and CDR2 is SQIVND (reference sequence). The CDR3 sequence is CASQVGDTQYF. For the CDR3, the DNA is TGTGCCAGTCAAGTCGGAGATACGCAGTATTTT.

V usage is TRBV7-9 and J usage is TRBJ1-1, with no clear D. CDR3 size: 13 residues. The V gene lost 5 bases and the J gene lost 1 base, with 8 bases spanning the gap. Germline V gives CDR1 SEHNR, CDR2 FQNEAQ (reference sequence). This CDR3 is CASSGAPNTEAFF. DNA of the CDR3: TGTGCCAGCAGCGGCGCTCCGAACACTGAAGCTTTCTTT.

The chain has TRBV10-2 and TRBJ1-2; no clear D. CDR3 size: 12 residues. With 3 bases removed from V and 6 bases from J, the gap between germline ends came to 8 bases. The germline V gene encodes CDR1 WSHSY and CDR2 SAAADI. The CDR3 bases are TGCGCCAGCAGTGAAGCGGAGGATGGCTACACCTTC. Translation: CASSEAEDGYTF.

J is TRBJ1-2 and V is TRBV6-4; the match to TRBD1 covers 7 bases. The CDR3 is 14 residues long. V lost 4 bases and J lost 4; bases outside the gene matches: 6. Germline CDR1 MRHNA, CDR2 SNTAGT. The CDR3: CASSAQGGGYGYTF. CDR3 nucleotide sequence: TGTGCCAGCAGTGCCCAAGGGGGCGGCTATGGCTACACCTTC.

This clone was seen once. The rearrangement uses TRBV27 and TRBJ1-4, with D hard to call. The V end lost 4 bases, the J end lost 0 bases, and 15 bases lay between the germline ends. CDR1 is MNHEY, CDR2 SMNVEV, per germline (reference sequence). CDR3 length: 17 residues. The CDR3 coding sequence is TGTGCCAGCAGTTCGATCCTATTGGGAGCAACTAATGAAAAACTGTTTTTT. The encoded protein is CASSSILLGATNEKLFF. Full variable domain (rest looked up from reference TRBV27 and TRBJ1-4): EAQVTQNPRYLITVTGKKLTVTCSQNMNHEYMSWYRQDPGLGLRQIYYSMNVEVTDKGDVPEGYKVSRKEKRNFPLILESPSPNQTSLYFCASSSILLGATNEKLFFGSGTQLSVL.

This clone occurred a few times. The chain combines TRBV3-1 (or the pseudogene TRBV3-2) with TRBJ2-7; no reliable D call. Trimming stripped 2 bases from V and 2 bases from J, with 13 bases between. The CDR3 has 15 residues. Germline lookup yields CDR1 LGHDT and CDR2 YNNKEL (reference sequence). The CDR3 DNA sequence: TGTGCCAGCAGCCAAAGAAGGGCCCTCACCTACGAGCAGTACTTC. It is translated as CASSQRRALTYEQYF.

The rearrangement uses TRBV3-1 (or the pseudogene TRBV3-2) and TRBJ1-4; D is perhaps TRBD1 (6 bases). In germline, CDR1 is LGHDT, CDR2 YNNKEL (reference sequence). This CDR3 is built from 14 residues. V lost 3 bases, J lost 8 bases, and 13 bases lay in between. The CDR3 sequence is CASSQPGRGEKLFF. CDR3 DNA: TGTGCCAGCAGCCAGCCGGGTAGGGGGGAAAAACTGTTTTTT.

The V and J genes are TRBV15 and TRBJ1-2; no definite D call. Germline lookup yields CDR1 LNHNV and CDR2 YYDKDF (reference sequence). The V and J ends lost 0 bases and 8 bases respectively, with 10 bases between them. This CDR3 has 13 amino acids. The CDR3 DNA follows: TGTGCCACCAGCAGAGATGGTCTCTGGGGCTACACCTTC. Translated: CATSRDGLWGYTF.

The V gene is TRBV28, the J gene TRBJ2-6, with 8 bases identical to TRBD1. CDR1 and CDR2 from the germline V gene are MDHEN and SYDVKM. J lost 0 bases, V lost 6 bases, and 16 bases had no gene match. The CDR3 totals 20 residues. CDR3 in amino acids: CASSTRRFGTGSSGANVLTF. The CDR3 coding sequence is TGTGCCAGCAGCACCCGGAGGTTTGGGACAGGTAGCTCTGGGGCCAACGTCCTGACTTTC.

The genes are TRBV19 and TRBJ1-5; D remains ambiguous. This CDR3 has 13 amino acids. The germline V gene encodes CDR1 LNHDA and CDR2 SQIVND (reference sequence). The germline V and J ends were trimmed by 6 bases and 9 bases, with 15 bases remaining between them. The CDR3 sequence: CASRISGSGPQHF. The DNA of the CDR3 is TGTGCCAGTAGGATTAGCGGGTCAGGGCCCCAGCATTTT.

This rearrangement joins TRBV18 to TRBJ1-3; 7 nucleotides align to TRBD1. Germline V gene sequence: CDR1 KGHSH, CDR2 LQKENI. The ends lost 4 bases at V and 0 bases at J; junction bases unmatched: 9. CDR3 length equals 17 residues. CDR3 sequence: CASSLRDSYFSGNTIYF. The CDR3 nucleotides are TGTGCCAGCTCACTCCGGGACAGCTACTTCTCTGGAAACACCATATATTTT.

This chain joins TRBV6-4 and TRBJ1-1; no clear D. Germline V gene lookup returns CDR1 MRHNA and CDR2 SNTAGT. The germline V and J ends were trimmed by 5 bases and 1 base, with 8 bases remaining between them. The CDR3 consists of 13 residues. The CDR3 DNA reads TGTGCCAGCAGTCCGACGGGGAACACTGAAGCTTTCTTT. It yields the protein CASSPTGNTEAFF.

The CDR3 loop reads CASSSGVGNTEAFF. The CDR3 nucleotides are TGTGCCAGCAGCTCAGGGGTTGGAAACACTGAAGCTTTCTTT. The rearrangement uses TRBV7-9 and TRBJ1-1; a possible D gene is TRBD1 (6 bases). This CDR3 is 14 amino acids long. Germline loops: CDR1 SEHNR, CDR2 FQNEAQ (reference sequence). The ends were cut back, 4 bases at V and 2 bases at J, with 11 bases in the middle.

This sequence joins TRBV6-1 and TRBJ1-1, with D hard to call. This CDR3 region has 13 residues. V was pared by 2 bases and J by 5 bases, with 9 bases between. Germline CDR1 reads MNHNS; CDR2 reads SASEGT. CDR3 protein: CASSEYGSTEAFF. In nucleotides, the CDR3 is TGTGCCAGCAGTGAATATGGGAGTACTGAAGCTTTCTTT.